Following are 21 T cell receptor beta chains from one sample sequenced in a study of radiotherapy plus CTLA-4 blockade in lung cancer. Generated by immunoSEQ multiplex PCR, the TCRdb table keeps only in-frame clones and is missing some. The sample lists more than 40,000 clones; approximately 67% were seen once. The source was peripheral blood, collected from a patient treated with radiotherapy plus ipilimumab. Receptors originate from a human donor with non-small cell lung cancer who had a partial response to radiotherapy plus ipilimumab.

The chain employs TRBV6-5 and TRBJ2-7, with 8 bases aligning to TRBD1. Germline values: CDR1 MNHEY, CDR2 SVGAGI. There are 15 residues in the CDR3. The junction had 5 bases not matched to a gene; V was cut back by 0 bases and J by 4 bases. CDR3 sequence reads: CASSYSWTGKYEQYF. In nucleotides, the CDR3 is TGTGCCAGCAGTTACTCCTGGACAGGGAAATACGAGCAGTACTTC.

The V gene is TRBV7-2, the J gene TRBJ1-2, with unresolved D. V was trimmed by 2 bases and J by 7 bases, leaving 14 bases between them. Germline CDR1 is SGHTA and CDR2 is FQGNSA. The CDR3 contains 14 residues. CDR3 coding DNA: TGTGCCAGCAGCTTAAGGATTAGTAGCTTTGGCTACACCTTC. Its translation is CASSLRISSFGYTF.

The chain is built from TRBV7-3 and TRBJ2-3; 13 bases align to TRBD2. CDR3 length equals 16 residues. Germline CDR1 SGHTA, CDR2 FQGTGA. The J segment lost 4 bases and the V segment lost 2 bases, leaving 3 bases of the junction unmatched. The CDR3 is CASSLSGLAGADTQYF. The CDR3 DNA is TGTGCCAGCAGCTTATCCGGACTAGCGGGAGCAGATACGCAGTATTTT.

The chain is built from TRBV6-6 and TRBJ2-1; D gene uncertain. Germline CDR1 MNHNY, CDR2 SVGAGI (reference sequence). The CDR3 is 14 residues long. The V end lost 3 bases, the J end lost 9 bases, and 15 bases lay between the germline ends. This chain's CDR3 is CASSYNSPSGEQFF. CDR3 in DNA: TGTGCCAGCAGTTATAATAGTCCGTCGGGTGAGCAGTTCTTC.

The CDR3 sequence: CASSLVLAGVDTQYF. DNA of the CDR3: TGTGCCAGCAGCTTGGTTTTGGCAGGGGTAGATACGCAGTATTTT. V and J are TRBV5-6 and TRBJ2-3; D is possibly TRBD1 (6 bases). Trimming pared 0 bases from V and 5 bases from J, leaving 13 bases between. The CDR3 is 15 amino acids. Germline lookup yields CDR1 SGHDT and CDR2 YYEEEE.

The J gene is TRBJ2-5, the V gene TRBV4-3, with no clear D. The germline V gene encodes CDR1 LGHNA and CDR2 YSLEER. V dropped 4 bases and J dropped 8 bases, with 14 bases sitting between them. CDR3 length: 13 residues. The CDR3 bases are TGCGCCAGCAGCCTCGGCAGCGATGGAACCCAGTACTTC. Translation gives CASSLGSDGTQYF.

This clone was observed a handful of times. V is TRBV7-2 and J is TRBJ1-5, with D possibly being TRBD1 (6 bases). V lost 5 bases, J lost 4 bases, and 15 bases lay in between. Germline CDR1 reads SGHTA; CDR2 reads FQGNSA. This CDR3 is built from 15 residues. CDR3 sequence reads: CASSLQTGLNQPQHF. The DNA for the CDR3 is TGTGCCAGCAGCCTACAGACAGGACTGAATCAGCCCCAGCATTTT.

The chain couples TRBV5-1 to TRBJ1-2, with D tentatively TRBD1 (5 bases). CDR1 and CDR2 (germline): SGHRS, YFSETQ. This CDR3 has 14 amino acids. Trimming took 4 bases from V and 1 from J, leaving 11 bases between them. The CDR3 DNA reads as TGCGCCAGCAGCCTTACCGACAGTAACTATGGCTACACCTTC. Translation gives CASSLTDSNYGYTF.

This chain connects TRBV5-1 to TRBJ2-7, with D possibly being TRBD2 (6 bases). V lost 7 bases to trimming and J lost 4 bases, with 21 bases between them. CDR1 SGHRS and CDR2 YFSETQ come from the germline V gene. The CDR3 sequence is 15 residues long. In DNA form, the CDR3 reads TGCGCCAGCGGGTCTATAGCGGAGGGTCTTTACGAGCAGTACTTC. Protein: CASGSIAEGLYEQYF.

This clone was picked up a small number of times. This chain connects TRBV11-2 to TRBJ2-1; perhaps TRBD1 as D (6 bases). V was trimmed by 5 bases and J by 8 bases, leaving 22 bases between them. The CDR3 is 16 amino acids. Germline V gives CDR1 SGHAT, CDR2 FQNNGV. CDR3 residues: CASSHRGQGRWDEQFF. The CDR3 region has the DNA TGTGCCAGCAGCCACCGAGGGCAGGGGCGCTGGGATGAGCAGTTCTTC.

By share of the sample, this clone is medium-sized (0.01 to 0.1%). The genes are TRBV2 and TRBJ2-5; D unclear. V shed 6 bases and J shed 0 bases, with 5 bases lying between them. Per the germline V gene, CDR1 is SNHLY and CDR2 is FYNNEI. This CDR3 is 12 amino acids long. The CDR3 reads CASSGYQETQYF. The CDR3 DNA reads TGTGCCAGCAGCGGGTACCAAGAGACCCAGTACTTC.

The chain uses TRBV30 and TRBJ2-5, with 8 bases fitting TRBD1. The DNA end lines up better with TRBJ2-7; the J call may be wrong. Germline V gives CDR1 GTSNPN, CDR2 SVGIG (reference sequence). The CDR3 has 16 residues. CDR3 region: CAWSKLPYGTGYEQYF. Here the CDR3 DNA reads TGTGCCTGGAGTAAACTACCCTACGGGACAGGCTACGAGCAGTACTTC.

Only a few counts were recorded for this clone. The J gene is TRBJ1-1, the V gene TRBV30; TRBD1 matches at 8 bases. This CDR3 has 13 amino acids. V trimming: 5 bases; J trimming: 3 bases; junction bases outside the gene matches: 5. Germline loops: CDR1 GTSNPN, CDR2 SVGIG (reference sequence). CDR3 DNA: TGTGCCTGGTACCGACAGGGGCACACTGAAGCTTTCTTT. It codes for CAWYRQGHTEAFF.

The chain links TRBV6-5 to TRBJ2-5; TRBD2 agrees at 11 bases. Trimming at V came to 6 bases and at J to 5 bases, leaving 5 bases not matched to a gene. Germline loops: CDR1 MNHEY, CDR2 SVGAGI. The CDR3 consists of 14 residues. DNA for the CDR3: TGTGCCAGCAGCCGCCTAGCGGGGGGCGAGACCCAGTACTTC. Translating gives CASSRLAGGETQYF.

The J gene is TRBJ1-6, the V gene TRBV5-1; possible D gene TRBD1, 6 bases. The CDR3 spans 15 residues. The germline CDR1 and CDR2 sequences are SGHRS and YFSETQ. V was cut by 4 bases and J by 7 bases, with 15 bases left in between. CDR3 coding DNA: TGCGCCAGCAGCGAAAGGACAGAGCGGAATTCACCCCTCCACTTT. Translating it yields CASSERTERNSPLHF.

The chain carries TRBV27 and TRBJ1-2; no definite D call. Trimming took 0 bases from V and 7 from J, leaving 9 bases between them. Germline V lookup: CDR1 MNHEY, CDR2 SMNVEV (reference sequence). The CDR3 contains 13 residues. The CDR3 DNA is TGTGCCAGCAGTTTATCTGGGCTCCGTGGCTACACCTTC. Translating it yields CASSLSGLRGYTF.

This clone was detected a few times. The chain recombines TRBV6-5 with TRBJ1-4, with D unresolved. Germline CDR1 MNHEY, CDR2 SVGAGI. V was clipped by 7 bases and J by 3 bases, with 9 bases between them. This CDR3 has 13 amino acids. This chain's CDR3 is CASTVQANEKLFF. CDR3 coding DNA: TGTGCCAGCACGGTCCAAGCTAATGAAAAACTGTTTTTT.

V usage is TRBV19 and J usage is TRBJ2-5; no reliable D call. The CDR3 extends over 15 amino acids. Trimming removed 2 bases from V and 1 base from J, with 11 bases in between. The V gene's germline CDR1 is LNHDA and CDR2 SQIVND (reference sequence). The CDR3 DNA sequence: TGTGCCAGTAGTATATCGAGGTTGGGCCAAGAGACCCAGTACTTC. The encoded protein is CASSISRLGQETQYF.

To note about this clone: At the DNA level, this CDR3 is encoded by other sequences in the same sample as well. The chain recombines TRBV9 with TRBJ2-3, with 9 bases fitting TRBD2. The CDR3 has 15 amino acids. J gave up 2 bases and V 2 bases, and 3 bases lay outside the gene matches. The germline gives CDR1 SGDLS, CDR2 YYNGEE. The chain's CDR3 is CASSVSGGITDTQYF. The CDR3 nucleotides read TGTGCCAGCAGCGTCAGCGGGGGGATCACAGATACGCAGTATTTT.

This rearrangement joins TRBV5-1 to TRBJ2-6, with D hard to call. Germline V gene sequence: CDR1 SGHRS, CDR2 YFSETQ. The CDR3 sequence is 16 residues long. Trimming removed 4 bases from V and 0 bases from J, with 11 bases in between. This CDR3 is CASSLPQLSGANVLTF. The CDR3 coding sequence is TGCGCCAGCAGCCTCCCACAGCTCTCTGGGGCCAACGTCCTGACTTTC.

The V and J genes are TRBV27 and TRBJ2-5, with D maybe TRBD1 (5 bases). The J call may be incorrect, as the DNA end agrees better with TRBJ2-7. The CDR3 has 13 amino acids. The germline V gene has CDR1 MNHEY and CDR2 SMNVEV (reference sequence). This CDR3 reads CASGRVGSYEQYF. CDR3 DNA sequence: TGTGCCAGCGGCAGGGTGGGCTCCTACGAGCAGTACTTC.